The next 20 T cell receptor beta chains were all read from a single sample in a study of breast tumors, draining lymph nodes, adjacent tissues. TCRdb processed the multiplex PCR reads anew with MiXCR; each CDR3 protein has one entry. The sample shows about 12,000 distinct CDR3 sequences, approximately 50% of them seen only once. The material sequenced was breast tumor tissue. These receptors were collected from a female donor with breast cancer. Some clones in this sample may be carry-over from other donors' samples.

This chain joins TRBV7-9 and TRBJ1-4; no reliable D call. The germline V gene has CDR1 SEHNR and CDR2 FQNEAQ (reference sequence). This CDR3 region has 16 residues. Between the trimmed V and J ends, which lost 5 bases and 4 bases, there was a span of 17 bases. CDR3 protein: CASSQSLGGVNEKLFF. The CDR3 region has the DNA TGTGCCAGCAGCCAATCACTGGGAGGAGTTAATGAAAAACTGTTTTTT.

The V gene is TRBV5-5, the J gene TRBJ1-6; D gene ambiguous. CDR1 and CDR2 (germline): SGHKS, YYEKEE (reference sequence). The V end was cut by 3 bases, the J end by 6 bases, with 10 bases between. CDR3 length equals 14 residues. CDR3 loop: CASSSGVSNSPLHF. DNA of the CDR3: TGTGCCAGCAGCTCCGGAGTTTCTAATTCACCCCTCCACTTT. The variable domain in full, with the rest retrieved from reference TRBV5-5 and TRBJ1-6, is DAGVTQSPTHLIKTRGQQVTLRCSPISGHKSVSWYQQVLGQGPQFIFQYYEKEERGRGNFPDRFSARQFPNYSSELNVNALLLGDSALYLCASSSGVSNSPLHFGNGTRLTVT.

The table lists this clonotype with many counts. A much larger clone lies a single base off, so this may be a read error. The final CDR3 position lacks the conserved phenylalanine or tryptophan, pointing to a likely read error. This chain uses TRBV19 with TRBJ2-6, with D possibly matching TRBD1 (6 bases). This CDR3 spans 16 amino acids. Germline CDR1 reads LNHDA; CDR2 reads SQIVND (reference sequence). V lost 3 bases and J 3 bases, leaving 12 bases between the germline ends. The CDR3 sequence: CASSMGRGLGANVLTS. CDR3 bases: TGTGCCAGTAGTATGGGCAGGGGTCTTGGGGCCAACGTCCTGACTTCC.

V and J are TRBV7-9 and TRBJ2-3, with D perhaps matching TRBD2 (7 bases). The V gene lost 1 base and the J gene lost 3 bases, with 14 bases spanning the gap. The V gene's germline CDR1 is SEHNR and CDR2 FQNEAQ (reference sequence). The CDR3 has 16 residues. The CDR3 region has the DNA TGTGCCAGCAGCTTAGTAGGGGGGGCTGGAACAGATACGCAGTATTTT. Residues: CASSLVGGAGTDTQYF.

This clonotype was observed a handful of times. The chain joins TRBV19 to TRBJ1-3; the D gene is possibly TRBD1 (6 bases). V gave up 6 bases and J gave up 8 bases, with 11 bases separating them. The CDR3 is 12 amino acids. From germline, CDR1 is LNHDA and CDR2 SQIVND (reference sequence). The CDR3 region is CASSPRGDTIYF. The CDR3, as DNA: TGTGCCAGTAGCCCCAGGGGTGACACCATATATTTT.

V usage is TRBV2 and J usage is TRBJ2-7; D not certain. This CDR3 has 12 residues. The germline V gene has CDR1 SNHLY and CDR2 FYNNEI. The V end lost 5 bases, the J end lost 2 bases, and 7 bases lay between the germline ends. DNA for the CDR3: TGTGCCAGCAGTCCTCGCACCTACGAGCAGTACGTC. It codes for CASSPRTYEQYV.

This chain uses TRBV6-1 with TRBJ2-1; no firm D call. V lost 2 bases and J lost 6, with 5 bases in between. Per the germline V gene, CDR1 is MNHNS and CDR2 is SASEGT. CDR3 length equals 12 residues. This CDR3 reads CASSENFNEQFF. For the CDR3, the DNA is TGTGCCAGCAGTGAAAACTTCAATGAGCAGTTCTTC.

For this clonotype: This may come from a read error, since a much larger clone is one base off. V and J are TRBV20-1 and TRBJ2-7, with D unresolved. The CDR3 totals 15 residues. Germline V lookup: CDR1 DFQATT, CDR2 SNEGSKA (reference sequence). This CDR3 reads CSPQDGTVPSYEQCF. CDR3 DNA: TGCAGTCCCCAGGACGGAACAGTGCCTTCGTACGAGCAGTGCTTC.

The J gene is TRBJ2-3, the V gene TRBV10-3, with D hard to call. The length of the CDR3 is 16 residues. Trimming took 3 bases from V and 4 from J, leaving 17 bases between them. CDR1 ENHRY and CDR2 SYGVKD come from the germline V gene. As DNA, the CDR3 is TGTGCCATCAGTGAAGAAGGGTCTATTCCTGCAGATACGCAGTATTTT. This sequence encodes CAISEEGSIPADTQYF.

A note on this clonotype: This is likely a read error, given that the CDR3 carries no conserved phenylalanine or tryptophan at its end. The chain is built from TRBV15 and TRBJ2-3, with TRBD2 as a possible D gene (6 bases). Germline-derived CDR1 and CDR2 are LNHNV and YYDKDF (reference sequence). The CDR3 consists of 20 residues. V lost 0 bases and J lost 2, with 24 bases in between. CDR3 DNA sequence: TGTGCCACCAGCAGAGAACCCCAATCCTCTGGAGCGGGCCTCACAGATACGCAGTATCTT. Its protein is CATSREPQSSGAGLTDTQYL.

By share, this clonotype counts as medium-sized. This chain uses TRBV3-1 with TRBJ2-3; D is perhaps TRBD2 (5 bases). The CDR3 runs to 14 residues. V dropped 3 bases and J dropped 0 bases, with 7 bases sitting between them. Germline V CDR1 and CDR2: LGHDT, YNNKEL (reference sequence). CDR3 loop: CASSQGASTDTQYF. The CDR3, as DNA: TGTGCCAGCAGCCAGGGAGCGAGCACAGATACGCAGTATTTT.

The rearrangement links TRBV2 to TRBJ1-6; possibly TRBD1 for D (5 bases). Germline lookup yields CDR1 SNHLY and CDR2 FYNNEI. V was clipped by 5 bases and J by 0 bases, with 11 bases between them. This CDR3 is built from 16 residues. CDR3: CASSWDESSYNSPLHF. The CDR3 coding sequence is TGTGCCAGCAGTTGGGACGAGAGCTCCTATAATTCACCCCTCCACTTT.

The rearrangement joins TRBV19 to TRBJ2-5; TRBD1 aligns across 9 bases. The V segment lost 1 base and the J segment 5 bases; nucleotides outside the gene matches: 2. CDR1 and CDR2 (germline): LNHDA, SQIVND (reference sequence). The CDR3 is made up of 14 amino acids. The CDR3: CASSIGDRGETQYF. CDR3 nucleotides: TGTGCCAGTAGTATAGGAGACAGGGGGGAGACCCAGTACTTC.

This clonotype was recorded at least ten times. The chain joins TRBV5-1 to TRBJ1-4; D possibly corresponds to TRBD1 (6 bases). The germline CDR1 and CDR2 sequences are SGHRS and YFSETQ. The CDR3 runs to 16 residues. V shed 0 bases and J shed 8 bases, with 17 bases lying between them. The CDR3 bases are TGCGCCAGCAGCTTGGCCCCGATGGACAGTTTGGAAAAACTGTTTTTT. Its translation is CASSLAPMDSLEKLFF.

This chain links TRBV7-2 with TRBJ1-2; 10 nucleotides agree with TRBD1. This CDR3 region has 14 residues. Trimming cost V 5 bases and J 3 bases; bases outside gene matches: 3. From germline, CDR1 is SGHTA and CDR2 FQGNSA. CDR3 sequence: CASSRTGGDYGYTF. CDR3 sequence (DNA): TGTGCCAGCAGCCGGACAGGGGGAGACTATGGCTACACCTTC.

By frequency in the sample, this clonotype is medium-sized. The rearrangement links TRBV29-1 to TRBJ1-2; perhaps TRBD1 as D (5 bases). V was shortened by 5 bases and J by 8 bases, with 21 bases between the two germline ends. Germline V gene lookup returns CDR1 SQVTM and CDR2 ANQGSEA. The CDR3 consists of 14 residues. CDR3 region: CSVPRDPTMGGYTF. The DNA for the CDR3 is TGCAGCGTTCCGAGGGACCCTACCATGGGAGGCTACACCTTC.

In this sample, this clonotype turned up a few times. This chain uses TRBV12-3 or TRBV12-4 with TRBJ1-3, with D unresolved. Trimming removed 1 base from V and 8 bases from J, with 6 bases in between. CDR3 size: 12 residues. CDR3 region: CASSLEEDTIYF. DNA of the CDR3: TGTGCCAGCAGTTTAGAAGAGGACACCATATATTTT.

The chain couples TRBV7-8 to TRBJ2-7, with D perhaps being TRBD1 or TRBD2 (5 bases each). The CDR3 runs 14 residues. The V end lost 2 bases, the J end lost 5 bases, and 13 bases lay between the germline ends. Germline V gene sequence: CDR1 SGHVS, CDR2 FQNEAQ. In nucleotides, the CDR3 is TGTGCCAGCAGCTTACTTAGGGACGGTGACGAGCAGTACGTC. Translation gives CASSLLRDGDEQYV.

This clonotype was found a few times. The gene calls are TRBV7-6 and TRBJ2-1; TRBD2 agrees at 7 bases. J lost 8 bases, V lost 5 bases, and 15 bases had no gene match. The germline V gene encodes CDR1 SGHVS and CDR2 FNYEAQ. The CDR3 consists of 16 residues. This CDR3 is CASSASPGLPRDEQFF. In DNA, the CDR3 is TGTGCCAGCAGCGCCTCTCCGGGACTACCTAGAGATGAGCAGTTCTTC.

The chain's CDR3 is CASSSRPDGNSPLHF. For the CDR3, the DNA is TGTGCCAGCAGTTCTCGGCCAGATGGTAATTCACCCCTCCACTTT. The genes are TRBV6-5 and TRBJ1-6; D is undetermined. The CDR3 runs 15 residues. Germline V gene sequence: CDR1 MNHEY, CDR2 SVGAGI. Trimming pared 4 bases from V and 6 bases from J, leaving 13 bases between.